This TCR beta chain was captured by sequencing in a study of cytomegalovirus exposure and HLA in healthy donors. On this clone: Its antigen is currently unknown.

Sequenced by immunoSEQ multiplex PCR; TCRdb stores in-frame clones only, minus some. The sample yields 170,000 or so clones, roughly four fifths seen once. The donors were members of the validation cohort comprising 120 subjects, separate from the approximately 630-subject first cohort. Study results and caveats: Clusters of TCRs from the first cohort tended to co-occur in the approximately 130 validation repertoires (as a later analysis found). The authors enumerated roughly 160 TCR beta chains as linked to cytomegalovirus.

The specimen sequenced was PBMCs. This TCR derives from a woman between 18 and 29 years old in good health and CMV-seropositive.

Written as DNA, the CDR3 is TGTGCCAGCAGTGTGGGGGGAAGTTATGGCTACACCTTC. As protein: CASSVGGSYGYTF. V usage is TRBV2 and J usage is TRBJ1-2; D perhaps matches TRBD1 (5 bases). V was clipped by 4 bases and J by 5 bases, with 11 bases between them. This CDR3 region has 13 residues. From germline, CDR1 is SNHLY and CDR2 FYNNEI.